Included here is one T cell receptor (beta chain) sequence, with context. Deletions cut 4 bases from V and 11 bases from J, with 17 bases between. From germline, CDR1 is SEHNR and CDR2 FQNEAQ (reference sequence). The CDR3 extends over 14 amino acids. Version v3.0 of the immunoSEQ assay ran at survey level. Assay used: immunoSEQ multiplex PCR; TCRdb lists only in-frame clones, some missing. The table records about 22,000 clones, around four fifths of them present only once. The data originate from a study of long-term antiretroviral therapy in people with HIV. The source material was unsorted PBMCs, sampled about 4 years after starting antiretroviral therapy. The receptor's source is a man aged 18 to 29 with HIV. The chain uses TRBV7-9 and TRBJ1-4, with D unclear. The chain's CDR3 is CASSSPGSQKKLFF. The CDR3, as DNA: TGTGCCAGCAGCTCCCCGGGGTCCCAGAAGAAACTGTTTTTT.